Following are 2 T cell receptor beta chains from one sample sequenced in a study of blood T cell repertoires in COVID-19. Generated by immunoSEQ multiplex PCR, the TCRdb table keeps only in-frame clones and is missing some. Of about 200,000 clones in the sample, over 80% were seen once. The sequencing input was peripheral blood. These receptor sequences come from a man in his forties or fifties with acute or convalescent COVID-19.

As concerns this clone: Other nucleotide sequences from this sample produce the same CDR3. J is TRBJ2-1 and V is TRBV10-3; D not certain. Germline-derived CDR1 and CDR2 are ENHRY and SYGVKD. The CDR3 is made up of 11 amino acids. V dropped 0 bases and J dropped 10 bases, with 4 bases sitting between them. Here the CDR3 reads CAISESEEQFF. The DNA of the CDR3 is TGTGCCATCAGTGAGTCAGAGGAGCAGTTCTTC.

This sequence joins TRBV9 and TRBJ2-7, with TRBD2 matching 7 bases. CDR3 length equals 14 residues. Germline V CDR1 and CDR2: SGDLS, YYNGEE. V shed 3 bases and J 6 bases; nucleotides not matched to a gene: 9. The CDR3 here is CASSDASGTTEQYF. The CDR3 DNA reads as TGTGCCAGCAGCGACGCCTCCGGGACTACCGAGCAGTACTTC.